The 23 T cell receptor beta chains listed next were all sequenced from one sample in a study of blood T cell repertoires in COVID-19. The assay was immunoSEQ multiplex PCR, and TCRdb's table has in-frame clones only and misses some. The sample shows 310,000 or so clones, approximately 90% of them seen only once. The specimen sequenced was peripheral blood. Receptors were obtained from a woman between 25 and 40 years old with COVID-19, enrolled during active disease.

This clone was found once. This sequence joins TRBV12-3 or TRBV12-4 and TRBJ2-1; 13 bases are shared with TRBD2. The CDR3 contains 13 residues. The ends lost 9 bases at V and 9 bases at J; junction bases unmatched: 5. In nucleotides, the CDR3 is TGTGCCAGTGGACTAGCGGGAGCAAGTGAGCAGTTCTTC. Its protein is CASGLAGASEQFF.

The gene calls are TRBV27 and TRBJ2-7; TRBD1 might be the D (5 bases). V gave up 6 bases and J gave up 3 bases, with 15 bases separating them. CDR3 size: 14 residues. The germline gives CDR1 MNHEY, CDR2 SMNVEV (reference sequence). CDR3 in DNA: TGTGCCAGCAGCCTGAAAGACAGCCTCTACGAGCAGTACTTC. Translation gives CASSLKDSLYEQYF.

The V gene is TRBV11-2, the J gene TRBJ2-3; possibly TRBD2 for D (5 bases). CDR1 and CDR2 from the germline V gene are SGHAT and FQNNGV. This CDR3 comprises 12 residues. With 4 bases removed from V and 6 bases from J, the gap between germline ends came to 8 bases. The CDR3 protein is CASSYGGDTQYF. The DNA for the CDR3 is TGTGCCAGCAGCTACGGCGGGGATACGCAGTATTTT.

The chain uses TRBV3-1 (or the pseudogene TRBV3-2) and TRBJ2-7; maybe TRBD2 (6 bases). CDR1 and CDR2 from the germline V gene are LGHDT and YNNKEL (reference sequence). With 1 base removed from V and 1 base from J, the gap between germline ends came to 11 bases. This CDR3 has 15 amino acids. The CDR3 sequence is CASSQAGGGSYEQYF. For the CDR3, the DNA is TGTGCCAGCAGCCAAGCCGGTGGGGGGTCCTACGAGCAGTACTTC.

The J gene is TRBJ2-2, the V gene TRBV10-1; D might be TRBD2 (5 bases). The CDR3 sequence is 12 residues long. Germline assignment: CDR1 WNHNN and CDR2 SYGVQD (reference sequence). V lost 6 bases, J lost 5 bases, and 7 bases lay in between. The CDR3 coding sequence is TGCGCCAGCAGACCGGGGACCGGGGAGCTGTTTTTT. Amino acids: CASRPGTGELFF.

V usage is TRBV24-1 and J usage is TRBJ2-1; weak D call: TRBD2 (5 bases). The germline V and J ends were trimmed by 9 bases and 0 bases, with 17 bases remaining between them. Germline CDR1 KGHDR, CDR2 SFDVKD. This CDR3 is 16 amino acids long. CDR3 protein: CATVPKRLISYNEQFF. Here the CDR3 DNA reads TGTGCCACCGTCCCCAAGAGACTAATCTCCTACAATGAGCAGTTCTTC.

The rearrangement joins TRBV19 to TRBJ1-1; the D gene is possibly TRBD1 (5 bases). This CDR3 is built from 16 residues. V lost 3 bases to trimming and J lost 0 bases, with 14 bases between them. Per germline, CDR1 LNHDA and CDR2 SQIVND (reference sequence). This CDR3 is CASSMSGERMNTEAFF. As DNA, the CDR3 is TGTGCCAGTAGTATGTCGGGGGAACGTATGAACACTGAAGCTTTCTTT.

The chain recombines TRBV5-5 with TRBJ2-1; 10 bases agree with TRBD2. This CDR3 has 18 residues. The V segment lost 0 bases and the J segment 5 bases; nucleotides outside the gene matches: 11. Per the germline V gene, CDR1 is SGHKS and CDR2 is YYEKEE (reference sequence). In DNA, the CDR3 is TGTGCCAGCAGCTTGGTTACCCCTCGGAGCGGGAGGGACAATGAGCAGTTCTTC. Its translation is CASSLVTPRSGRDNEQFF.

This chain links TRBV4-1 with TRBJ1-2; no firm D call. The CDR3 totals 14 residues. The V end was cut by 0 bases, the J end by 9 bases, with 14 bases between. The germline V gene has CDR1 MGHRA and CDR2 YSYEKL. DNA for the CDR3: TGCGCCAGCAGCCAAGATTTCGCAGGCAGAAGCTACACCTTC. This encodes CASSQDFAGRSYTF.

The CDR3 loop is CASSYGLGSLFF. The DNA for the CDR3 is TGTGCCAGCAGTTACGGACTAGGTAGCCTGTTCTTC. V and J are TRBV6-2 or TRBV6-3 and TRBJ2-1; 7 bases fit TRBD2. CDR3 length equals 12 residues. Germline V CDR1 and CDR2: MNHEY, SVGEGT. V dropped 2 bases and J dropped 15; count of bases not matched to a gene: 7.

CDR3 region: CASSLGPRGGETQYF. The CDR3 DNA is TGTGCCAGCAGTTTAGGACCGAGGGGAGGGGAGACCCAGTACTTC. V and J are TRBV28 and TRBJ2-5, with 7 nucleotides matching TRBD2. This CDR3 comprises 15 residues. Germline trimming cut 2 bases from V and 5 bases from J; bases unmatched to any gene: 8. Germline V gene lookup returns CDR1 MDHEN and CDR2 SYDVKM.

Turning to this clone: This CDR3 is also generated by other DNA sequences in the sample. This rearrangement joins TRBV7-3 to TRBJ2-1; 11 nucleotides match TRBD2. Looked up from germline, CDR1 is SGHTA and CDR2 is FQGTGA. V trimming: 4 bases; J trimming: 3 bases; junction bases outside the gene matches: 2. The CDR3 has 15 amino acids. The CDR3 DNA reads TGTGCCAGCAGCTCCGGGACTAGCGGCTACAATGAGCAGTTCTTC. It yields the protein CASSSGTSGYNEQFF.

The rearrangement uses TRBV5-1 and TRBJ2-3; TRBD2 matches 8 bases. The junction had 4 bases not matched to a gene; V was cut back by 0 bases and J by 1 base. CDR1 and CDR2 (germline): SGHRS, YFSETQ. CDR3 length: 16 amino acids. CDR3 nucleotides: TGCGCCAGCAGCTTGGTAGCGGGGTTACGCACAGATACGCAGTATTTT. Protein product: CASSLVAGLRTDTQYF.

This clone has only one observation. The V call is TRBV6-5, the J call TRBJ1-4; TRBD1 matches 9 bases. This CDR3 has 14 residues. V trimming: 6 bases; J trimming: 8 bases; junction bases outside the gene matches: 7. Per the germline V gene, CDR1 is MNHEY and CDR2 is SVGAGI. The CDR3 DNA follows: TGTGCCAGCAGGTCCGGGACAGGGACCGAAAAACTGTTTTTT. It is translated as CASRSGTGTEKLFF.

This clone was recorded a few times. V usage is TRBV11-2 and J usage is TRBJ1-6; D might be TRBD1 (5 bases). The CDR3 has 14 amino acids. Trimming removed 7 bases at V and 10 bases at J, with 17 bases between. Germline V gives CDR1 SGHAT, CDR2 FQNNGV. CDR3 loop: CASNQGLVGSPLHF. The CDR3 bases are TGTGCCAGCAATCAGGGCTTAGTGGGGTCACCCCTCCACTTT. Combining the CDR3 with reference TRBV11-2 and TRBJ1-6 gives the whole variable domain EAGVAQSPRYKIIEKRQSVAFWCNPISGHATLYWYQQILGQGPKLLIQFQNNGVVDDSQLPKDRFSAERLKGVDSTLKIQPAKLEDSAVYLCASNQGLVGSPLHFGNGTRLTVT.

The V and J genes are TRBV18 and TRBJ2-7, with TRBD2 identical over 8 bases. This CDR3 comprises 16 residues. Germline V gene data show CDR1 as KGHSH and CDR2 as LQKENI. Trimming at V came to 4 bases and at J to 5 bases, leaving 13 bases not matched to a gene. The CDR3 DNA reads as TGTGCCAGCTCACTAAAGAAAGCGGGAGTTACGGACGAGCAGTACTTC. Residues: CASSLKKAGVTDEQYF.

This sequence joins TRBV5-4 and TRBJ1-1, with 7 bases aligning to TRBD1. This CDR3 is 14 amino acids long. The V segment lost 4 bases and the J segment 2 bases; nucleotides outside the gene matches: 5. Germline CDR1 and CDR2: SGHNT and YYREEE (reference sequence). CDR3 loop: CASSPDRANTEAFF. CDR3 nucleotides: TGTGCCAGCAGCCCTGACAGGGCCAACACTGAAGCTTTCTTT. The full variable domain, in which reference TRBV5-4 and TRBJ1-1 provide the parts outside the CDR3, is ETGVTQSPTHLIKTRGQQVTLRCSSQSGHNTVSWYQQALGQGPQFIFQYYREEENGRGNFPPRFSGLQFPNYSSELNVNALELDDSALYLCASSPDRANTEAFFGQGTRLTVV.

The gene calls are TRBV3-1 (or the pseudogene TRBV3-2) and TRBJ2-1, with 8 bases matching TRBD2. CDR1 is LGHDT and CDR2 is YNNKEL in the germline V gene (reference sequence). The ends lost 0 bases at V and 3 bases at J; junction bases unmatched: 7. The CDR3 runs 17 residues. The CDR3 DNA reads as TGTGCCAGCAGCCAAGATCAGGGACTAGTCCTCTACAATGAGCAGTTCTTC. Protein sequence: CASSQDQGLVLYNEQFF.

V is TRBV5-1 and J is TRBJ1-3; D call uncertain. The CDR3 contains 12 residues. Between the trimmed V and J ends, which lost 0 bases and 7 bases, there was a span of 5 bases. The germline CDR1 and CDR2 sequences are SGHRS and YFSETQ. As DNA, the CDR3 is TGCGCCAGCAGCTTGGACTGGAACACCATATATTTT. It codes for CASSLDWNTIYF. The complete variable domain, with remaining parts taken from reference TRBV5-1 and TRBJ1-3, reads KAGVTQTPRYLIKTRGQQVTLSCSPISGHRSVSWYQQTPGQGLQFLFEYFSETQRNKGNFPGRFSGRQFSNSRSEMNVSTLELGDSALYLCASSLDWNTIYFGEGSWLTVV.

V gene TRBV11-2 combines with J gene TRBJ2-4; the D gene is possibly TRBD2 (5 bases). The CDR3 loop spans 14 amino acids. The V end lost 1 base, the J end lost 7 bases, and 11 bases lay between the germline ends. Germline assignment: CDR1 SGHAT and CDR2 FQNNGV. The CDR3: CASSLGGLANIQYF. CDR3 coding DNA: TGTGCCAGCAGCTTAGGCGGGCTTGCGAACATTCAGTACTTC.

The chain combines TRBV29-1 with TRBJ1-1; unclear D gene. This CDR3 has 14 residues. Trimming cost V 4 bases and J 1 base, with 13 bases left between them. Germline CDR1 SQVTM, CDR2 ANQGSEA. The CDR3 bases are TGCAGCGTTGCCCCGATGGGAGCGAACACTGAAGCTTTCTTT. Translating gives CSVAPMGANTEAFF.

The genes are TRBV30 and TRBJ1-2; 8 bases agree with TRBD1. The CDR3 spans 15 residues. Trimming took 0 bases from V and 3 from J; bases not matched to a gene: 6. Germline CDR1 GTSNPN, CDR2 SVGIG (reference sequence). CDR3 nucleotide sequence: TGTGCCTGGAGTGTTGGCTCAGGGGGCCACTATGGCTACACCTTC. Protein product: CAWSVGSGGHYGYTF.

This clone was picked up one time. The CDR3 is CASSVTGAGNTIYF. CDR3 DNA sequence: TGTGCCAGCAGCGTAACAGGAGCTGGAAACACCATATATTTT. V usage is TRBV9 and J usage is TRBJ1-3, with a weak D call TRBD1 (5 bases). Germline V gene lookup returns CDR1 SGDLS and CDR2 YYNGEE. The germline V and J ends were trimmed by 1 base and 2 bases, with 7 bases remaining between them. CDR3 length equals 14 residues.